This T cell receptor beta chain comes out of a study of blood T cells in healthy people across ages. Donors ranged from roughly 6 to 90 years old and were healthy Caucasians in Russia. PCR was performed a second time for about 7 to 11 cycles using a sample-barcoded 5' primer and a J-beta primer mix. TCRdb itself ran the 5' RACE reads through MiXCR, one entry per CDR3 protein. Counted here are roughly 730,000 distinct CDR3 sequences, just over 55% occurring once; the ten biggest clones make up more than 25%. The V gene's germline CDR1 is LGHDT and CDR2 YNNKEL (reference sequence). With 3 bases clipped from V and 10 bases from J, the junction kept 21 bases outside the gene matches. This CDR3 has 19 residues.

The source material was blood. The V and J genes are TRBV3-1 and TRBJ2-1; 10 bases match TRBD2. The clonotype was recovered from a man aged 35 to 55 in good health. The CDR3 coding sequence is TGTGCCAGCAGCCAGGCGAGCAGCGGGAGGGCAACTCCCGCGGGGGAGCAGTTCTTC. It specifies CASSQASSGRATPAGEQFF.